Listed here are 9 T cell receptor beta chains from one sample, sequenced in a study of T-cell memory formation after mild COVID-19. Via MiXCR, TCRdb re-called the 5' RACE reads, giving one row per CDR3 protein. The sample holds roughly 450,000 distinct CDR3 sequences, roughly 18% seen once. What was sequenced was PBMCs or a T cell subset sorted from them (not recorded which). These receptors were collected from an adult woman who had mild COVID-19 (a few samples of this study predate the infection). Cell type and time point are not known.

V gene TRBV6-4 combines with J gene TRBJ2-6; D remains ambiguous. Germline-derived CDR1 and CDR2 are MRHNA and SNTAGT. The V gene lost 3 bases and the J gene lost 0 bases, with 9 bases spanning the gap. The CDR3 has 16 residues. The CDR3 region is CASSDRGNSGANVLTF. CDR3 in DNA: TGTGCCAGCAGTGATCGCGGTAACTCTGGGGCCAACGTCCTGACTTTC.

This clonotype was detected many times. The chain employs TRBV4-2 and TRBJ2-7; 14 bases align to TRBD2. This CDR3 is built from 21 residues. CDR1 is LGHNA and CDR2 is YNFKEQ in the germline V gene. The J segment lost 4 bases and the V segment lost 4 bases, leaving 21 bases of the junction unmatched. CDR3 residues: CASSLTIGTSGSHLGGYEQYF. CDR3 DNA sequence: TGTGCCAGCAGCCTTACAATCGGGACTAGCGGGAGCCACTTGGGAGGGTACGAGCAGTACTTC.

V gene TRBV10-3 combines with J gene TRBJ2-1, with unresolved D. CDR1 and CDR2 from the germline V gene are ENHRY and SYGVKD. Deletions cut 7 bases from V and 2 bases from J, with 21 bases between. The CDR3 totals 17 residues. The CDR3 DNA is TGTGCCATCATCAAGACCTCCGGACCAGGCCCCTACAATGAGCAGTTCTTC. Its protein product is CAIIKTSGPGPYNEQFF.

This clonotype appeared a few times. The chain couples TRBV20-1 to TRBJ2-2, with 7 nucleotides matching TRBD1. The CDR3 consists of 15 residues. From germline, CDR1 is DFQATT and CDR2 SNEGSKA (reference sequence). V was pared by 1 base and J by 3 bases, with 5 bases of the junction left unmatched. The DNA for the CDR3 is TGCAGTGCTAGAGTTTTAACAGGGGACACCGGGGAGCTGTTTTTT. It yields the protein CSARVLTGDTGELFF.

This sequence joins TRBV10-3 and TRBJ2-1, with 15 positions matching TRBD2. Trimming at V came to 10 bases and at J to 7 bases, leaving 8 bases not matched to a gene. The germline gives CDR1 ENHRY, CDR2 SYGVKD. The CDR3 totals 15 residues. In DNA form, the CDR3 reads TGTGCCACCCAGGTCGGACTAGCGGGAGGGAATGAGCAGTTCTTC. Amino acids: CATQVGLAGGNEQFF.

This clonotype came up many times. The chain uses TRBV5-1 and TRBJ2-7; TRBD1 matches at 7 bases. This CDR3 has 14 residues. Germline V gene lookup returns CDR1 SGHRS and CDR2 YFSETQ. Losses at the gene ends were 1 base for V and 2 bases for J; bases not matched to a gene: 3. CDR3 in amino acids: CASSLSGGPYEQYF. CDR3 nucleotide sequence: TGCGCCAGCAGCTTGTCAGGGGGTCCCTACGAGCAGTACTTC.

CDR3 nucleotide sequence: TGTGCCAGCAGCGCCGCATACTCCTATAATTCACCCCTCCACTTT. This gives the protein CASSAAYSYNSPLHF. The chain uses TRBV9 and TRBJ1-6; D is ambiguous. Trimming left V 3 bases short and J 0 bases short, with 7 bases between. The CDR3 is made up of 15 amino acids. Germline CDR1 reads SGDLS; CDR2 reads YYNGEE. Full variable domain (outside the CDR3, taken from reference TRBV9 and TRBJ1-6): DSGVTQTPKHLITATGQRVTLRCSPRSGDLSVYWYQQSLDQGLQFLIQYYNGEERAKGNILERFSAQQFPDLHSELNLSSLELGDSALYFCASSAAYSYNSPLHFGNGTRLTVT.

This clonotype was seen more than once but under ten times. The rearrangement joins TRBV5-1 to TRBJ1-2; D uncertain. Germline V gives CDR1 SGHRS, CDR2 YFSETQ. The CDR3 extends over 14 amino acids. Trimming cost V 0 bases and J 7 bases, with 13 bases left between them. The CDR3 bases are TGCGCCAGCAGCTTGGCGGGGTTCGATTCTGGCTACACCTTC. It specifies CASSLAGFDSGYTF.

This clonotype occurred a few times. The V gene is TRBV7-9, the J gene TRBJ2-3, with a tentative D call TRBD1 (6 bases). V was shortened by 10 bases and J by 0 bases, with 23 bases between the two germline ends. The CDR3 length is 17 residues. Germline CDR1 is SEHNR and CDR2 is FQNEAQ (reference sequence). The CDR3 spells CATAHQRGSSSTDTQYF. The CDR3 DNA sequence: TGTGCCACAGCCCACCAAAGGGGGAGTTCTAGCACAGATACGCAGTATTTT.